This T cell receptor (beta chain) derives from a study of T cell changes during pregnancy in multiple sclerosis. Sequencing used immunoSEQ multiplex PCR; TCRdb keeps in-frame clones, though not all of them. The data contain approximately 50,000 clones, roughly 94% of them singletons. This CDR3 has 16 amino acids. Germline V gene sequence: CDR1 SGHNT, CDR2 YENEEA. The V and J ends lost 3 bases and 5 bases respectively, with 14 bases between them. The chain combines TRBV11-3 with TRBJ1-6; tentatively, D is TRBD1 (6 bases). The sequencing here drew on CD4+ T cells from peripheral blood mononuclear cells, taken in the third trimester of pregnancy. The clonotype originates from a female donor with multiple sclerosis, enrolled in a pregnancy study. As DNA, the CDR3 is TGTGCCAGCAGCTTGGGGCAGGGGCGAAATAATTCACCCCTCCACTTT. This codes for CASSLGQGRNNSPLHF.